These 19 T cell receptor beta chains share one sample of origin, sequenced in a study of blood T cell repertoires in COVID-19. Assay used: immunoSEQ multiplex PCR; TCRdb lists only in-frame clones, some missing. This table holds about 170,000 clones, roughly 90% found once. Material for sequencing was peripheral blood. The receptors were sampled from a man aged 45 to 65 with acute or convalescent COVID-19.

This sequence joins TRBV3-1 (or the pseudogene TRBV3-2) and TRBJ1-2; 9 bases match TRBD1. This CDR3 region has 17 residues. V gave up 3 bases and J gave up 6 bases; unmatched junction bases: 14. CDR1 and CDR2 from the germline V gene are LGHDT and YNNKEL (reference sequence). The chain's CDR3 is CASSQATQTGGRNGYTF. CDR3 bases: TGTGCCAGCAGCCAGGCCACACAGACAGGGGGTAGAAATGGCTACACCTTC.

The chain recombines TRBV7-3 with TRBJ2-5; D is undetermined. The CDR3 is made up of 13 amino acids. Per germline, CDR1 SGHTA and CDR2 FQGTGA. Deletions cut 5 bases from V and 4 bases from J, with 11 bases between. The CDR3 here is CASSDSPGETQYF. DNA for the CDR3: TGTGCCAGCAGCGACTCCCCGGGAGAGACCCAGTACTTC. Combining the CDR3 with reference TRBV7-3 and TRBJ2-5 gives the whole variable domain GAGVSQTPSNKVTEKGKYVELRCDPISGHTALYWYRQSLGQGPEFLIYFQGTGAADDSGLPNDRFFAVRPEGSVSTLKIQRTERGDSAVYLCASSDSPGETQYFGPGTRLLVL.

V gene TRBV19 combines with J gene TRBJ1-5; no clear D. The CDR3 loop spans 14 amino acids. The germline gives CDR1 LNHDA, CDR2 SQIVND (reference sequence). The ends were cut back, 6 bases at V and 0 bases at J, with 9 bases in the middle. The CDR3 DNA sequence: TGTGCCAGTAGGGCTTACAGTAGCAATCAGCCCCAGCATTTT. The encoded protein is CASRAYSSNQPQHF.

The chain uses TRBV7-8 and TRBJ2-7, with D maybe TRBD1 (6 bases). Per the germline V gene, CDR1 is SGHVS and CDR2 is FQNEAQ. Trimming shortened V by 5 bases and J by 0 bases, and 11 bases separated the two germline ends. This CDR3 comprises 14 residues. This CDR3 is CASSPDRSSYEQYF. The CDR3 DNA reads as TGTGCCAGCAGCCCAGACAGGAGCTCCTACGAGCAGTACTTC.

CDR3 protein: CASGLTFETQYF. In nucleotides, the CDR3 is TGTGCCAGCGGCTTAACCTTTGAGACCCAGTACTTC. The chain is built from TRBV6-6 and TRBJ2-5; no definite D call. V lost 8 bases to trimming and J lost 5 bases, with 12 bases between them. The CDR3 consists of 12 residues. Germline loops: CDR1 MNHNY, CDR2 SVGAGI (reference sequence).

V and J are TRBV3-1 (or the pseudogene TRBV3-2) and TRBJ1-1; no firm D call. This CDR3 has 14 amino acids. Trimming removed 0 bases at V and 3 bases at J, with 8 bases between. Germline CDR1 reads LGHDT; CDR2 reads YNNKEL (reference sequence). The CDR3 sequence: CASSQDYGHTEAFF. The CDR3 DNA sequence: TGTGCCAGCAGCCAAGATTATGGGCACACTGAAGCTTTCTTT.

This chain joins TRBV3-1 (or the pseudogene TRBV3-2) and TRBJ1-1; D perhaps matches TRBD1 (6 bases). With 2 bases removed from V and 8 bases from J, the gap between germline ends came to 12 bases. The CDR3 loop spans 13 amino acids. Looked up from germline, CDR1 is LGHDT and CDR2 is YNNKEL (reference sequence). The CDR3 nucleotides read TGTGCCAGCAGCCAACCAGGGGTCACAGAAGCTTTCTTT. The encoded protein is CASSQPGVTEAFF.

For the CDR3, the DNA is TGTGCCAGCAGCCAAGGCAGATCCTACGAGCAGTACTTC. This gives the protein CASSQGRSYEQYF. The rearrangement links TRBV3-1 (or the pseudogene TRBV3-2) to TRBJ2-7; D remains unclear. Germline V gene lookup returns CDR1 LGHDT and CDR2 YNNKEL (reference sequence). V lost 1 base, J lost 1 base, and 5 bases lay in between. The CDR3 sequence is 13 residues long.

The rearrangement links TRBV19 to TRBJ2-6; a weak D match, TRBD1 (6 bases). This CDR3 spans 17 amino acids. Trimming stripped 6 bases from V and 1 base from J, with 16 bases between. Germline loops: CDR1 LNHDA, CDR2 SQIVND (reference sequence). CDR3 nucleotides: TGTGCCAGTAGCCGGGACATGCGAGGATCTGGGGCCAACGTCCTGACTTTC. Amino acids: CASSRDMRGSGANVLTF.

This clone is a singleton in its sample. The genes are TRBV28 and TRBJ2-5; 7 nucleotides match TRBD1. This CDR3 is built from 15 residues. The germline V gene encodes CDR1 MDHEN and CDR2 SYDVKM. V was pared by 5 bases and J by 1 base, with 7 bases of the junction left unmatched. The DNA for the CDR3 is TGTGCCAGCAGTCGCCCGGGGACAGTCCAAGAGACCCAGTACTTC. Translating it yields CASSRPGTVQETQYF.

The chain employs TRBV15 and TRBJ2-1; perhaps TRBD2 as D (5 bases). V was shortened by 2 bases and J by 8 bases, with 19 bases between the two germline ends. Germline V lookup: CDR1 LNHNV, CDR2 YYDKDF (reference sequence). CDR3 length: 16 amino acids. Here the CDR3 reads CATSRSGGGVGYEQFF. The CDR3 bases are TGTGCCACCAGCAGAAGTGGAGGTGGAGTCGGCTATGAGCAGTTCTTC.

V usage is TRBV2 and J usage is TRBJ2-7, with D maybe TRBD2 (6 bases). V lost 1 base and J lost 2, with 12 bases in between. In germline, CDR1 is SNHLY, CDR2 FYNNEI. The CDR3 consists of 15 residues. The chain's CDR3 is CASSEGGDLAYEQYF. In DNA, the CDR3 is TGTGCCAGCAGTGAAGGAGGGGACTTAGCCTACGAGCAGTACTTC. Based on the CDR3 plus reference TRBV2 and TRBJ2-7, the full variable domain is EPEVTQTPSHQVTQMGQEVILRCVPISNHLYFYWYRQILGQKVEFLVSFYNNEISEKSEIFDDQFSVERPDGSNFTLKIRSTKLEDSAMYFCASSEGGDLAYEQYFGPGTRLTVT.

The chain links TRBV5-6 to TRBJ2-7, with D possibly being TRBD1 (5 bases). The ends were cut back, 2 bases at V and 9 bases at J, with 9 bases in the middle. The CDR3 has 11 amino acids. Germline loops: CDR1 SGHDT, CDR2 YYEEEE. The CDR3: CASSLDRRQYV. CDR3 DNA: TGTGCCAGCAGCTTAGACAGACGGCAGTACGTC.

The rearrangement uses TRBV6-4 and TRBJ2-3; tentative D call: TRBD2 (6 bases). Germline CDR1 MRHNA, CDR2 SNTAGT. The CDR3 has 15 residues. V was pared by 6 bases and J by 3 bases, with 16 bases between. As DNA, the CDR3 is TGTGCCAGCAGCCGGTCGGGGAGCGGGACAGATACGCAGTATTTT. Translated: CASSRSGSGTDTQYF.

This sequence joins TRBV24-1 and TRBJ2-2; a weak D match, TRBD2 (6 bases). This CDR3 is built from 15 residues. The germline V and J ends were trimmed by 9 bases and 1 base, with 14 bases remaining between them. In germline, CDR1 is KGHDR, CDR2 SFDVKD. The CDR3 sequence is CATESGGLNTGELFF. CDR3 bases: TGTGCCACCGAGTCTGGAGGGTTGAACACCGGGGAGCTGTTTTTT.

The V and J genes are TRBV20-1 and TRBJ2-7; a possible D gene is TRBD1 (6 bases). Trimming took off 5 bases at V and 5 bases at J, with 10 bases between the two ends. The germline V gene has CDR1 DFQATT and CDR2 SNEGSKA (reference sequence). The CDR3 is 11 residues long. In nucleotides, the CDR3 is TGCAGTGCTCCCCGGGACAACGAGCAGTACTTC. Protein sequence: CSAPRDNEQYF.

This chain uses TRBV28 with TRBJ1-2; 9 bases map to TRBD1. The trim removed 7 bases at V and 8 bases at J, leaving 11 bases unmatched. CDR1 and CDR2 (germline): MDHEN, SYDVKM. This CDR3 spans 14 amino acids. The CDR3 DNA is TGTGCCAGCACCGATCCGGGACAGGGCGGCGGCTACACCTTC. Protein product: CASTDPGQGGGYTF.

The V and J genes are TRBV27 and TRBJ2-2; possible D gene TRBD1, 6 bases. This CDR3 spans 18 amino acids. The V gene's germline CDR1 is MNHEY and CDR2 SMNVEV (reference sequence). V was cut by 2 bases and J by 4 bases, with 20 bases left in between. The CDR3 is CASSLIPSVRGSTGELFF. In nucleotides, the CDR3 is TGTGCCAGCAGTTTAATTCCGTCGGTGAGGGGGAGCACCGGGGAGCTGTTTTTT.

This chain uses TRBV7-2 with TRBJ2-7, with D perhaps matching TRBD1 (5 bases). There are 11 residues in the CDR3. Trimming took off 4 bases at V and 6 bases at J, with 7 bases between the two ends. Germline assignment: CDR1 SGHTA and CDR2 FQGNSA. CDR3 bases: TGTGCCAGCAGCTCCGACAGCGAGCAGTACTTC. Translation: CASSSDSEQYF.